This T cell receptor (beta chain) was sequenced during a study of shared clonotypes between healthy human individuals (dated by TCRdb to 2018 to 2021). Looking at the study overall: The cohort included a few men and a couple of women between 18 and 49 years of age. For each donor, three plates each were used for CD4 naive and CD4 memory, two plates were used for CD8 naive, and one plate was used for CD8 memory. Blood TCR repertoires of roughly five healthy adults were deeply sequenced to estimate repertoire size and the extent of clonotype sharing between individuals. To increase sequencing depth and limit assay-specific biases, different laboratories used diverse techniques to prepare libraries and sequence TCR repertoires. Leukapheresis yielded between about 0.8 and 9.5 billion PBMCs per donor.

Using the deep immunoSEQ assay, TCR CDR3 regions were amplified from genomic DNA by multiplex PCR. Extracted genomic DNA from each cell subset was distributed evenly across all wells of several immunoSEQ 96-well plates, and each plate was treated as a replicate. For sorted subsets, around 200 ng genomic DNA, equal to tens of thousands of T cell genomes, was loaded into each replicate PCR. Purified libraries were measured with a Qubit 3.0 fluorometer, size-checked on a Bioanalyzer 2100, and measured again with the KAPA Library Quantification kit. Every immunoSEQ 96-well plate was sequenced on a dedicated single-read 150-cycle Illumina NextSeq 550 flow cell. For the original study's pipeline: Because only junctional sequences without quality scores were contained in the immunoSEQ output, filtering matching that applied to full-length reads could not be performed. Sequences were annotated with PyIR, a Python wrapper for IgBLAST v1.9, using IMGT germline references to assign V/J genes and CDR3. Reads were removed for weak V/J assignments (E-value above 1e-6), missing CDR3, stop codons, out-of-frame junctions, or ambiguous translated residues. V3J clonotypes were defined by identical inferred V gene, J gene, and CDR3 amino acid sequence. The percentage overlap between two repertoires was calculated by dividing the number of shared unique clonotypes by the size of the smaller repertoire. Richness of each repertoire was evaluated using RTK rarefaction, the Chao1 estimator, and Recon v2.1 estimates of unobserved clonotypes. For all TCRbeta clonotypes obtained by the gDNA method from a few donors, generation probabilities were computed with OLGA. TCRdb mirrors the immuneACCESS table, restricted to in-frame sequences. Some clones are absent from its copies; in checked studies, under half trace to an unresolved V gene, and the reason for the others is unknown. D and trimming come from the DNA, and the V and J calls and clone size come from that table. The sample profile shows about 980,000 clones; 76% of them were found once. In total, the top ten clones hold approximately 1.5% of the sample.

Beyond this particular receptor, the publication reports: Rarefaction of sorted-subset datasets indicated incomplete sequencing despite the large sequencing depth. The genetic and exposure-history diversity represented was limited by the small number of donors. Pairwise subsampling indicated that sequencing depth was expected to affect the degree of clonotype sharing among donors. Sampling was limited to blood, and TCR repertoires in tissue likely differ from TCR repertoires in blood. Sharing across four donors was observed for 5% to 6.5% of naive CD4, 3% to 3.5% of naive CD8, about 2.3% of memory CD4, and around 0.4% of memory CD8 clonotypes. Clonotypes shared by all four sorted-subset donors showed higher generation probabilities than non-shared clonotypes. Estimated clonotype richness was generally larger for naive than for memory subsets.

Trimming at the junction amounts to 1 base on V and 1 base on J, and the germline ends lie 8 bases apart. The germline V gene encodes CDR1 SGHTA and CDR2 FQGTGA. Including cysteine and phenylalanine, the CDR3 has 16 amino acids. Of all the DNA, just the CDR3 is kept, 48 bases in frame from base 1. The table lists this clone with many counts. This receptor's antigen is unknown. Within one base of it there is no much larger clone, and no base qualities were kept. Healthy HIV-negative adults with no recently reported acute infections or vaccinations were included as donors. Every donor was a Caucasian adult residing in Nashville, Tennessee, USA. CD4+ T cells were enriched by magnetic negative selection; naive cells were then positively selected on CD45RA, and the negative fraction formed the memory subset. After blood collection by leukapheresis, PBMCs were isolated using Ficoll-Histopaque density gradient centrifugation and then cryopreserved in the vapor phase of liquid nitrogen. Analytical flow cytometry was used to check the purity and quantity of every magnetically sorted T cell population. From each sorted fraction, genomic DNA was isolated and quantified by UV absorbance on a Nanodrop 2000c.

The sequenced material came from memory CD4+ T cells sorted from blood. Per the publication, the cell subset or site label means: CD45RA-negative fraction. The TCR was taken from a man aged 18 to 30 in good health. Recombination joined TRBV7-3 with TRBJ2-6; no D gene is confidently identified. The DNA is as follows: TGTGCCAGCAGCTTAATAACCGGGTCTGGGGCCAACGTCCTGACTTTC. This sequence encodes CASSLITGSGANVLTF.